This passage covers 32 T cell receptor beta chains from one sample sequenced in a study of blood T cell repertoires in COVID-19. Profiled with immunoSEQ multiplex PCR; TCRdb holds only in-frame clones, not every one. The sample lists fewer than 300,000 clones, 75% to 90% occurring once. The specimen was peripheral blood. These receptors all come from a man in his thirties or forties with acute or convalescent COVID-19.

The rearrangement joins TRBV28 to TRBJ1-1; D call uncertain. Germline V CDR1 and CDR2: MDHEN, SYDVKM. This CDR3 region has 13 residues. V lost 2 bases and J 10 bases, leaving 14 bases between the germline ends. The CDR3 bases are TGTGCCAGCAGTTTAGCAGGAGGGTTCGGAGCTTTCTTT. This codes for CASSLAGGFGAFF.

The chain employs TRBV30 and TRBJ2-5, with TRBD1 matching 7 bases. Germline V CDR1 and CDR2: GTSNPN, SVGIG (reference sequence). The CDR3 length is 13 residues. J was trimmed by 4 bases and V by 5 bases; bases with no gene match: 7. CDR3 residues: CAWAGTASETQYF. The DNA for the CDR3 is TGTGCCTGGGCTGGGACAGCCTCAGAGACCCAGTACTTC.

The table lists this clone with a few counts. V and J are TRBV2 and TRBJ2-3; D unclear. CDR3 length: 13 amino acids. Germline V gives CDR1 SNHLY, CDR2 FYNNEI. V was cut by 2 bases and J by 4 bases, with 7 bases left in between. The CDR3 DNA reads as TGTGCCAGCAGTGAATGGAGCTCAGATACGCAGTATTTT. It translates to CASSEWSSDTQYF.

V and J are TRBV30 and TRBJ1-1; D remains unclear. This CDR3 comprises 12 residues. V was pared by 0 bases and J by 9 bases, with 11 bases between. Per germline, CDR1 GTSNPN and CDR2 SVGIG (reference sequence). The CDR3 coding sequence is TGTGCCTGGAGTGTACGGTGGGAGCAAGCTTTCTTT. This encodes CAWSVRWEQAFF.

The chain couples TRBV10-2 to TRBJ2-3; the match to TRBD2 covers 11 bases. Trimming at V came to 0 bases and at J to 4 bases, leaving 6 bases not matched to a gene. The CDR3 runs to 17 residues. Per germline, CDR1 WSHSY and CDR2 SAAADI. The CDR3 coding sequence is TGCGCCAGCAGTGAGTCGCAACTAGCGGGGGCCCCAGATACGCAGTATTTT. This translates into CASSESQLAGAPDTQYF.

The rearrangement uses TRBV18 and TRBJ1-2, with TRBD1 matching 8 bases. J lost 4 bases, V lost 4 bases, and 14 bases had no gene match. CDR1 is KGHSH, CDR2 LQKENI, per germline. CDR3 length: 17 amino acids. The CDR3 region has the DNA TGTGCCAGCTCACAACTCGGGACAGGAGCAGTTAGCTATGGCTACACCTTC. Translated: CASSQLGTGAVSYGYTF.

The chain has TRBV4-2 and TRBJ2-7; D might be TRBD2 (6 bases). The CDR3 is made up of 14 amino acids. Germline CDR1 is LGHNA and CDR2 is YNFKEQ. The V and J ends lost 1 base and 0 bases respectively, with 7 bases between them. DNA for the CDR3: TGTGCCAGCAGCCAAGCGGGGGACTCCTACGAGCAGTACTTC. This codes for CASSQAGDSYEQYF.

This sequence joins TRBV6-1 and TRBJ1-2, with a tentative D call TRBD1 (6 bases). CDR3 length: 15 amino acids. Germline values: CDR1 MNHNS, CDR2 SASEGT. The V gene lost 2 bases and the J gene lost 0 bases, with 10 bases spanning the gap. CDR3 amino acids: CASSEFTGPNYGYTF. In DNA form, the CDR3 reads TGTGCCAGCAGTGAATTTACAGGGCCTAACTATGGCTACACCTTC.

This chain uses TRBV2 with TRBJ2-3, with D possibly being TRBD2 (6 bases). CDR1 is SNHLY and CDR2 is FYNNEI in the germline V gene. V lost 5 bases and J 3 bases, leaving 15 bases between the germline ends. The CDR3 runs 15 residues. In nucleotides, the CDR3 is TGTGCCAGCAGTTTGTTTGGAGGGGTAACAGATACGCAGTATTTT. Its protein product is CASSLFGGVTDTQYF.

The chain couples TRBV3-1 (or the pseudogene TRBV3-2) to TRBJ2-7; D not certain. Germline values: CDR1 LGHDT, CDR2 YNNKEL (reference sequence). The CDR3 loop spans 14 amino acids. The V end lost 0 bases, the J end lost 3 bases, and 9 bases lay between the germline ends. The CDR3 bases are TGTGCCAGCAGCCAAGATGCTAAAATCTACGAGCAGTACTTC. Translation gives CASSQDAKIYEQYF.

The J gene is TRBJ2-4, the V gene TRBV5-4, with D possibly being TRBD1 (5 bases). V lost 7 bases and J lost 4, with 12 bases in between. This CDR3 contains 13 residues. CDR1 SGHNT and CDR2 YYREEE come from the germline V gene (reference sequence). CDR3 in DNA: TGTGCCAGCGCGTCCGACAGAAAAAACATTCAGTACTTC. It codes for CASASDRKNIQYF.

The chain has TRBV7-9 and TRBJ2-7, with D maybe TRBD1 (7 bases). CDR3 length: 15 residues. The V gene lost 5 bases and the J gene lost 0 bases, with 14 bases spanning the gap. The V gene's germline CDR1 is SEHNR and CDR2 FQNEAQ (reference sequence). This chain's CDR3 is CASSIRQGGSYEQYF. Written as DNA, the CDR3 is TGTGCCAGCAGCATAAGACAGGGAGGCTCCTACGAGCAGTACTTC.

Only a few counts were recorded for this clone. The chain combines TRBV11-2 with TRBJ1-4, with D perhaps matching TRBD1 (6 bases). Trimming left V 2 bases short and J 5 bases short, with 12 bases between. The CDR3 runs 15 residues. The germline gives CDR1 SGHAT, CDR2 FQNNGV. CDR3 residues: CASSLNGQINEKLFF. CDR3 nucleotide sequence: TGTGCCAGCAGCTTAAACGGACAGATCAATGAAAAACTGTTTTTT.

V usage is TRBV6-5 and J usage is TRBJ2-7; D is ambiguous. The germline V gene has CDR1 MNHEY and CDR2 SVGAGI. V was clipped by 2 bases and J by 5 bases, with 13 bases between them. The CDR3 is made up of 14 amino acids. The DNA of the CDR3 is TGTGCCAGCAGTTACACCCCCGTCAGGAACGAGCAGTACTTC. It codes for CASSYTPVRNEQYF.

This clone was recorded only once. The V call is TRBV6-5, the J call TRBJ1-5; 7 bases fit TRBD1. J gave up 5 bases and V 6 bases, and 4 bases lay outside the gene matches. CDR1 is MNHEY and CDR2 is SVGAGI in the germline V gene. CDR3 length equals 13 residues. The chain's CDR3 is CASRRTGDQPQHF. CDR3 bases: TGTGCCAGCAGGAGGACAGGCGATCAGCCCCAGCATTTT.

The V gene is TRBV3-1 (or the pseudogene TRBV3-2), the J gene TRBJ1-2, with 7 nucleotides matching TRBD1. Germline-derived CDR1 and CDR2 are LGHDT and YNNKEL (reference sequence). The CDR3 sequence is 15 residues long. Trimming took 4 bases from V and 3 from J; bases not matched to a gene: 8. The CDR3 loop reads CASSRTGTDYYGYTF. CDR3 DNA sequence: TGTGCCAGCAGCCGTACCGGGACAGATTACTATGGCTACACCTTC.

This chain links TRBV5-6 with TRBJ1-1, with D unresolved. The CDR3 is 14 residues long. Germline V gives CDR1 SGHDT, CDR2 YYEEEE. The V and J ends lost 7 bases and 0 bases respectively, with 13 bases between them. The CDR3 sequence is CASARGQLNTEAFF. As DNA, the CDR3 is TGTGCCAGCGCAAGAGGCCAGCTGAACACTGAAGCTTTCTTT.

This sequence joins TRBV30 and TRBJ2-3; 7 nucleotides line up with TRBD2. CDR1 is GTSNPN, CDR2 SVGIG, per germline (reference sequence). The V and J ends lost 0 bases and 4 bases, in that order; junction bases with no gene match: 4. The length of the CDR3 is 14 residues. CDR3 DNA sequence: TGTGCCTGGAGTGTAAGGACTAGTGCAGATACGCAGTATTTT. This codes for CAWSVRTSADTQYF.

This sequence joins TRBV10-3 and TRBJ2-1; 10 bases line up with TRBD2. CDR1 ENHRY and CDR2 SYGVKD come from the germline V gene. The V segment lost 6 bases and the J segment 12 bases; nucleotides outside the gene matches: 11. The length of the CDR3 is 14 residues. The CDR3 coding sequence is TGTGCCATCAGCGATACTAGCGGGGAATCGGGGCAGTTCTTC. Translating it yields CAISDTSGESGQFF.

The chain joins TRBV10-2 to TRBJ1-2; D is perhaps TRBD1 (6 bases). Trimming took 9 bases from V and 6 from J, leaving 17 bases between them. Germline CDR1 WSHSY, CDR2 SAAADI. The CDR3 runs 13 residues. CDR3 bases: TGCGCCAGTCTACCAGGGGAAGGGAATGGCTACACCTTC. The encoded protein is CASLPGEGNGYTF.

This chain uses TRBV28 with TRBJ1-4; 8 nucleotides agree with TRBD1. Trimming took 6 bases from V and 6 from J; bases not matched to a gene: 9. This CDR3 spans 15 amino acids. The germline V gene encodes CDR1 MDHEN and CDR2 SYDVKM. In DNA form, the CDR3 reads TGTGCCAGCAGCAAATTGGGACAGGCGGATGAAAAACTGTTTTTT. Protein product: CASSKLGQADEKLFF.

The CDR3 loop reads CAWSGTTGTGLRNEQFF. DNA for the CDR3: TGTGCCTGGAGTGGCACAACCGGGACAGGGTTACGCAATGAGCAGTTCTTC. J is TRBJ2-1 and V is TRBV30; 9 bases are a match to TRBD1. The CDR3 covers 17 residues. The V segment lost 1 base and the J segment 6 bases; nucleotides outside the gene matches: 13. CDR1 is GTSNPN and CDR2 is SVGIG in the germline V gene (reference sequence).

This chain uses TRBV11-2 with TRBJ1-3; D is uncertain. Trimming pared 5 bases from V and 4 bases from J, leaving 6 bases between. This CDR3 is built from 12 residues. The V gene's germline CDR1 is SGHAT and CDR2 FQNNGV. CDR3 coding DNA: TGTGCCAGCAGCCAACAGGGAAACACCATATATTTT. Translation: CASSQQGNTIYF.

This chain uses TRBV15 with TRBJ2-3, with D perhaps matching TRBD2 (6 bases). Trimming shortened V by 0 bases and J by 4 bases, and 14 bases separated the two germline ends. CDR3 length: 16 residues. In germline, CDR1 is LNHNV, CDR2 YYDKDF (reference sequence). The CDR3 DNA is TGTGCCACCAGCAGAGAGGGGGGTCCGGGGTCAGATACGCAGTATTTT. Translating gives CATSREGGPGSDTQYF.

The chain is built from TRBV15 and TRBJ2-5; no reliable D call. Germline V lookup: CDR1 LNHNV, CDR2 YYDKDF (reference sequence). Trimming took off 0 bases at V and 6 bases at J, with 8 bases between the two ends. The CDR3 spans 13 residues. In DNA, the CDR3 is TGTGCCACCAGCAGAGATATGAGGCAGACCCAGTACTTC. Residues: CATSRDMRQTQYF.

The CDR3 loop reads CARDGWRNEQFF. CDR3 DNA sequence: TGCGCCAGGGATGGGTGGAGAAATGAGCAGTTCTTC. This chain joins TRBV23-1 and TRBJ2-1, with unresolved D. TRBV23-1 is marked as an open reading frame, function uncertain. Trimming took off 9 bases at V and 7 bases at J, with 13 bases between the two ends. The CDR3 covers 12 residues.

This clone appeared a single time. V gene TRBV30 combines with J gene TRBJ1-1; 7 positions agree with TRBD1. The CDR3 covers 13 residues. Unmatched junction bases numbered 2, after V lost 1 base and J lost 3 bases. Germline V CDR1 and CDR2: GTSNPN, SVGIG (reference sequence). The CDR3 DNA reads TGTGCCTGGAGTGGAGACAGGGACACTGAAGCTTTCTTT. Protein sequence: CAWSGDRDTEAFF.

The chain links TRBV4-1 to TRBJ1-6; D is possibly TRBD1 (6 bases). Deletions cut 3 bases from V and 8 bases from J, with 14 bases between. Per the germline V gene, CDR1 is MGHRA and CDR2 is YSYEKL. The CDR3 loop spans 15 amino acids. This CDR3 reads CASSQHRVSDSPLHF. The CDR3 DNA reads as TGCGCCAGCAGCCAGCACAGGGTCTCGGATTCACCCCTCCACTTT.

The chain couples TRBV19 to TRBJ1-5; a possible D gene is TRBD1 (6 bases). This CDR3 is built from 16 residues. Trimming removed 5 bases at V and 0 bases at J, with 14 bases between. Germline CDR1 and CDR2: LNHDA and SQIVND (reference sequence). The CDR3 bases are TGTGCCAGTAGTCCCTTACAGGGTCTTAGCAATCAGCCCCAGCATTTT. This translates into CASSPLQGLSNQPQHF.

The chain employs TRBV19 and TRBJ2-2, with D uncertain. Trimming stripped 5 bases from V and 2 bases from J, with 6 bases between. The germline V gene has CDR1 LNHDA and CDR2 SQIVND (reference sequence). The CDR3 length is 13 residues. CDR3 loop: CASSSHNTGELFF. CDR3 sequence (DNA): TGTGCCAGTAGTTCACATAACACCGGGGAGCTGTTTTTT.

CDR3 in amino acids: CASSLSAGQPQHF. In nucleotides, the CDR3 is TGTGCCAGCAGTTTATCTGCGGGTCAGCCCCAGCATTTT. V usage is TRBV27 and J usage is TRBJ1-5; D is uncertain. V lost 0 bases and J lost 6, with 6 bases in between. Germline CDR1 is MNHEY and CDR2 is SMNVEV (reference sequence). This CDR3 is built from 13 residues.

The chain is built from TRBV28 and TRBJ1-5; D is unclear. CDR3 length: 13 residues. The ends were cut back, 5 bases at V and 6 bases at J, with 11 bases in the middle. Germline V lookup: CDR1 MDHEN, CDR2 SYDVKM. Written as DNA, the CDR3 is TGTGCCAGCAGTCCTCTCGGACTTCAGCCCCAGCATTTT. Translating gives CASSPLGLQPQHF.